A selection of T cell receptor beta chains follows, all from one sample in a study of blood T cell repertoires in COVID-19. Produced via immunoSEQ multiplex PCR; TCRdb's table is partial and in-frame only. Of about 150,000 clones listed, roughly four fifths were seen once; the top ten hold 7.3%. Input material: PBMCs or T cells enriched from blood (not recorded which). These receptors came from a man in his fifties or sixties who had recovered from COVID-19. The CDR3 runs from the conserved cysteine through the conserved F or W. A D gene is named only where the DNA matches it firmly. The listing skips clone size in some rows; elsewhere it reads once, few, many or a size class.

>few|TRBJ1-3|.|TRBV11-2
CASSPRGSGNTIYF
TGTGCCAGCAGCCCTAGGGGCTCTGGAAACACCATATATTTT
>.|TRBJ1-1|.|TRBV30
CARRGDWATEAFF
TGTGCCCGGCGGGGGGATTGGGCCACTGAAGCTTTCTTT
>.|TRBJ1-1|.|TRBV14
CASSQFQGVIGMTEAFF
TGTGCCAGCAGCCAGTTCCAGGGTGTAATAGGTATGACTGAAGCTTTCTTT
>.|TRBJ1-2|.|TRBV7-9
CASSPHVNNGYTF
TGTGCCAGCAGCCCCCACGTAAACAATGGCTACACCTTC
>.|TRBJ2-1|.|TRBV9
CASSLRGGAYNEQFF
TGTGCCAGCAGCCTCCGAGGGGGGGCCTACAATGAGCAGTTCTTC
>.|TRBJ2-1|TRBD1|TRBV11-3
CASSTGTGSNYNEQFF
TGTGCCAGCAGCACTGGGACAGGGTCCAACTACAATGAGCAGTTCTTC
>.|TRBJ1-1|.|TRBV7-8
CASSPTRDSTEAFF
TGTGCCAGCAGCCCGACGAGGGATAGCACTGAAGCTTTCTTT
>.|TRBJ2-1|TRBD2|TRBV5-1
CASSSRLAGGNEQFF
TGCGCCAGCAGCTCCAGACTAGCGGGGGGCAATGAGCAGTTCTTC
>.|TRBJ2-5|.|TRBV13
CASSLGPPAGTQYF
TGTGCCAGCAGCTTAGGGCCCCCGGCGGGGACCCAGTACTTC
>.|TRBJ1-4|.|TRBV9
CASSASRGANEKLFF
TGTGCCAGCAGCGCCAGTCGGGGAGCTAATGAAAAACTGTTTTTT
>few|TRBJ1-3|.|TRBV30
CAWSSGISGNTIYF
TGTGCCTGGAGCAGCGGTATCTCTGGAAACACCATATATTTT
>.|TRBJ2-7|TRBD2|TRBV5-1
CASSTSGVSYEQYF
TGCGCCAGCAGCACTAGCGGGGTCTCCTACGAGCAGTACTTC